The clone carrying this T cell receptor beta chain turned up a few times. As yet, its antigen is unknown. The table came from immunoSEQ multiplex PCR; TCRdb's copy has only in-frame clones and leaves some out. The sample contains roughly 130,000 clones, more than 85% of which appear only once. The source of the sample is a study of T cell responses to AZD1222 COVID-19 vaccine. Study results and limitations: White British donors predominated, females outnumbered males, and clonal diversity was possibly underestimated. With two AZD1222 doses given, Spike-specific TCR breadth and depth both rose. Of the AZD1222 recipients, only five to seven were seropositive at baseline.

The CDR3 is 15 residues long. Germline loops: CDR1 KGHSH, CDR2 LQKENI. Trimming cost V 4 bases and J 2 bases; bases outside gene matches: 6. This TCR came from an adult in good health. The material sequenced was peripheral blood, taken on day 0 of AZD1222 vaccination. This chain joins TRBV18 and TRBJ2-7; 9 bases are a match to TRBD2. In DNA form, the CDR3 reads TGTGCCAGCTCACTAGAGACTAGCGGAACCTACGAGCAGTACTTC. As protein: CASSLETSGTYEQYF.